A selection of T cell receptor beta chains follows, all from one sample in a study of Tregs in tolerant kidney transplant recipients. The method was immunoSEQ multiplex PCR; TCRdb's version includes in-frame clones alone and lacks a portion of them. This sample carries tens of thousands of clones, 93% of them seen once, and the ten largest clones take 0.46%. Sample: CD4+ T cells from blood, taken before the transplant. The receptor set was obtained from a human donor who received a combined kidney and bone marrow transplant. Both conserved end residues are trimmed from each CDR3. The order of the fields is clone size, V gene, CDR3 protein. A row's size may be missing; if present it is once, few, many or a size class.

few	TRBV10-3	AISLDRINTGELF
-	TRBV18	ASSPQGLSNEKLF
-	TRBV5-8	ASSPGGSPLH
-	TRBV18	ASSPFGRGHEQY
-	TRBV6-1	ASRAGGVGDQF
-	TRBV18	ASSPAREGRFEQY
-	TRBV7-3	ASSLTLAGVKNIQY
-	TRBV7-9	ASSGLAGLEQY
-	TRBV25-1	ASSDIEGGALNYGYT
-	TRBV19	ASYQTDMGNQPQH
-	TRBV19	ASSIVGGVAGLDTQY
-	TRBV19	ASRGLTRTGELF
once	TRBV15	ATSRDNYSKNIQY
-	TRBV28	ASRLQTGDGYT
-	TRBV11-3	ASSLDVSGIAYEQY
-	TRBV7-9	ASSLAQVMNTEAF
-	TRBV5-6	ARSGTVHNEQF
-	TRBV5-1	ASSLARGRTDTQY
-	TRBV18	ASSPGTGIQPQH
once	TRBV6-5	ASSYRSGADEQY
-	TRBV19	ASRSPGELF
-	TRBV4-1	ASSPTLAGVFYEQY
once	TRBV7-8	ASSPEDGVRY
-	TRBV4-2	ASSPFKGGPVLNEQF
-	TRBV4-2	ASSPDLGRGNSPLH
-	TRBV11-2	ASSLRTSSYNEQF
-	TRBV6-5	ASSYSKQGGTEAF
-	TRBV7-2	ASSPPDSPKRSYEQY
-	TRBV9	ASSERTGGYGYT
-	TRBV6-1	ASSSRSDYGYT
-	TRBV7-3	ASSFAPLSGVQF
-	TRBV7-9	ASSLTSSYEQY
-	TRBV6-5	ASSSRGNGYT
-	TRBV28	ASSLPGQWTPLH
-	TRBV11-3	ASSSLMKGVPYEQY
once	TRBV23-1	ASTPTSGDRDTYEQY
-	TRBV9	ASSVGTVLSGRSQETQY
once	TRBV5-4	ASSPSSPQETQY
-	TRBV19	ASSMRRGTRVQETQY
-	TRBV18	ASSPLAGREPQH
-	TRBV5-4	ASSPVAAGSYNEQF
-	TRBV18	ASSPPGQGRRNTEAF
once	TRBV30	AWSVTRSNTEAF
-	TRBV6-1	ATRPSGGPGNEQF
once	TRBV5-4	ASSSHPGQNTGELF
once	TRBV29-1	SVVGLARYNEQF
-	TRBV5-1	ASSLSPLQGIDNQPQH
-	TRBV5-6	ASSLGGSGANVLT
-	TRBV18	ASSLGQGDQPQH
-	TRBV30	ASTGRGKSNQPQH
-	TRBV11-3	ASSGYYEQF
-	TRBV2	ASSARQGAGETQY
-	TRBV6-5	ASSYSRGFSPLH